The sequence of this TCR beta chain was determined in a study of Ad26.COV2.S vaccination and SARS-CoV-2 variants. For the study at large: Into the muscle, Ad26.COV2.S was dosed once or twice, 56 days apart.

TCRdb keeps only in-frame clones here, not all; method: immunoSEQ multiplex PCR. Among 300,000 to 350,000 clones, 90% were seen once, and the ten largest hold around 5.5%. Study-wide points: Recipients given vaccine exceeded placebo recipients in spike-specific TCR breadth.

Germline CDR1 and CDR2: LGHDT and YNNKEL (reference sequence). The CDR3 loop spans 16 amino acids. The V end lost 3 bases, the J end lost 0 bases, and 12 bases lay between the germline ends. Treatment in this sample: approximately 18 received Ad26.COV2.S at low or high dose, single or two shots; five or six received placebo; per-sample allocation not given. Sampling was done on day 63 after the first vaccine or placebo injection. Worth noting for this clone: No antigen is known for it.

This TCR came from a person between 18 and 60 years old who received the Ad26.COV2.S COVID-19 vaccine or a placebo. The source material was peripheral blood, sampled in a trial of Ad26.COV2.S vaccine versus placebo. The chain carries TRBV3-1 (or the pseudogene TRBV3-2) and TRBJ2-1; D is perhaps TRBD2 (6 bases). The CDR3 here is CASSHLGGSSYNEQFF. The CDR3 DNA is TGTGCCAGCAGCCACCTCGGGGGTAGCTCCTACAATGAGCAGTTCTTC.